This TCR beta chain was recorded in a study of blood T cell repertoires in COVID-19. Study as a whole: Some COVID-19 samples were acute and others convalescent; all came from the United States, Italy and Spain. In each case, the material was cDNA or gDNA derived from T cells, B-cell-depleted T cells, or PBMCs.

Seattle enrolled patients during active infection and tracked them longitudinally. Per the authors' pipeline: How many nucleated cells were present was estimated from reference gene primer amplification. The protocol was immunoSEQ multiplex PCR, while the TCRdb copy is restricted to in-frame clones and leaves out a portion. V, J and clone size reflect that table, while D and trimming were determined from the DNA. The data hold a few hundred thousand clones, with 80% to 85% observed a single time. The germline gives CDR1 SGHTA, CDR2 FQGNSA. The CDR3 extends over 13 amino acids. Trimming at V came to 5 bases and at J to 16 bases, leaving 14 bases not matched to a gene.

V gene TRBV7-2 combines with J gene TRBJ2-1, with TRBD2 matching over 7 bases. The specimen sequenced was peripheral blood. This TCR came from an older woman with COVID-19, enrolled during active disease. The CDR3 loop reads CASSQTTGGRRFF. The DNA for the CDR3 is TGTGCCAGCAGCCAAACGACGGGAGGCCGCCGTTTCTTC.